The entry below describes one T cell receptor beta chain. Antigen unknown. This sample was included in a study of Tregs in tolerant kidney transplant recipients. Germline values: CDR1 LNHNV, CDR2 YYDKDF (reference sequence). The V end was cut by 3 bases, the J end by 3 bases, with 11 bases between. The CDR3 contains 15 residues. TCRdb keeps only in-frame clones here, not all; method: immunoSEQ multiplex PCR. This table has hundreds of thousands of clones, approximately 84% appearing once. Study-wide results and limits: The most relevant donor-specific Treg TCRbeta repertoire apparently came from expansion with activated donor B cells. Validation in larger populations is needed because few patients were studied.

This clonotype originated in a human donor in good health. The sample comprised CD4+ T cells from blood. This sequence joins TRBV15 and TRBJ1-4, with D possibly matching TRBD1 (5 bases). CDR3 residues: CATSRGGKSNEKLFF. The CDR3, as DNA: TGTGCCACCAGCAGGGGGGGGAAGTCTAATGAAAAACTGTTTTTT.